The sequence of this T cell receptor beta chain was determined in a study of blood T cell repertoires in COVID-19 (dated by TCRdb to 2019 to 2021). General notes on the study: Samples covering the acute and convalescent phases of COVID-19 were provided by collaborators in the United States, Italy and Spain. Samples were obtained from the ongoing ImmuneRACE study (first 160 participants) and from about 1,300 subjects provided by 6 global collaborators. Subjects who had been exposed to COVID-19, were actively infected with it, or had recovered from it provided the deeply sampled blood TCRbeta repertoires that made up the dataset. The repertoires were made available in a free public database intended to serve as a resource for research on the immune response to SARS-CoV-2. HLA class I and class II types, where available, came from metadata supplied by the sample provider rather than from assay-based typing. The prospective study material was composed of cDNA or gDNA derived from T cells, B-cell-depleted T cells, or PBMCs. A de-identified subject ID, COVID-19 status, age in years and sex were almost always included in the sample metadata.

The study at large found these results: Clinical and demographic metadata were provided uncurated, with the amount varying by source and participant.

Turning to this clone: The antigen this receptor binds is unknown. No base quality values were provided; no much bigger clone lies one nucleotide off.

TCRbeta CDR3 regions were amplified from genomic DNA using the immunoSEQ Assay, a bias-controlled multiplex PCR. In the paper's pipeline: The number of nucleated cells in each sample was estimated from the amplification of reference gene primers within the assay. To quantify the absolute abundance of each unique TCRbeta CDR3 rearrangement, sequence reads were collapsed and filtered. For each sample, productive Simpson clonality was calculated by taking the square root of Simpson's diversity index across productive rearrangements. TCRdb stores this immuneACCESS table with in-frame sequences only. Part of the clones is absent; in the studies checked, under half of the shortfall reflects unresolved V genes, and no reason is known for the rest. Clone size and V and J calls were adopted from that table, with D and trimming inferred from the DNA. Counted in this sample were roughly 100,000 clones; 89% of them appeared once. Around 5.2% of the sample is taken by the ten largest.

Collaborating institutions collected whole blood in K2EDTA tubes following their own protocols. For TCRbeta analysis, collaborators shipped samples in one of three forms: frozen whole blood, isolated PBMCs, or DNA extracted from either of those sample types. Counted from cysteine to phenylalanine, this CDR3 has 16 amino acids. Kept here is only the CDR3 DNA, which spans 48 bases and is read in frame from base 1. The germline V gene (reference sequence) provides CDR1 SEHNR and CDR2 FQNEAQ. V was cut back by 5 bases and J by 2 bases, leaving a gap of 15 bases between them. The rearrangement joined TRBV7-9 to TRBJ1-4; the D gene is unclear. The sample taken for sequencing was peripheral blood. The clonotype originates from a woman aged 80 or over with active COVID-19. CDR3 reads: CASSQSRGITNEKLFF. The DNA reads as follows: TGTGCCAGCAGCCAGAGTCGCGGAATCACTAATGAAAAACTGTTTTTT.